This T cell receptor beta chain was obtained from a study of OX40 agonist ivuxolimab in advanced cancers. For context, the study as a whole: Ivuxolimab, which targeted the costimulatory receptor OX40 (CD134), was an agonistic, fully human IgG2 monoclonal antibody. Intravenous ivuxolimab was administered to patients every 2 weeks at six dose levels: 0.01, 0.1, 0.3, 1.5, 3 and 10 mg/kg. Of the 50 or so patients in dose escalation, 19 had hepatocellular carcinoma, about 15 had melanoma, 9 had renal cell carcinoma and 9 had head and neck cancer. The dose-escalation cohort was about 87% male with a mean age of about 60 years, ranging from roughly 20 to 80. Patients were allowed to have had prior anti-PD-1, anti-PD-L1 or anti-CTLA-4 therapy, and roughly two fifths of the dose-escalation patients had been treated with checkpoint inhibitors. Partial responses occurred in three dose-escalation patients: two with cutaneous melanoma and one with hepatocellular carcinoma. Peripheral TCRbeta sequencing aimed to test whether ivuxolimab altered TCR sequence diversity and caused clonal T-cell expansion. The paper describes the monotherapy dose-escalation part (N of about 47 patients) of the phase I trial of ivuxolimab. What the research found in general, with its limitations: Partial responders in the 0.1-3.0 mg/kg groups had among the lowest normalized peripheral clonal expansion, especially among CD8+ T cells. After ivuxolimab, CD8+ T cells had more expanded clones than CD4+ T cells on average. Low levels of normalized T-cell clonal expansion were also seen in some patients who did not respond. At doses of 0.1 to 3.0 mg/kg, clonal expansion of both CD4+ and CD8+ blood T cells was observed from baseline to week 6. Which antigens the clonally expanded peripheral T cells were specific for was not determined.

This clone was observed a handful of times. Its antigen is currently not known. Base qualities are missing; no much larger clone stands one base away. Patients with a history of autoimmune disease or receiving systemic immunosuppression were excluded from the trial. Peripheral blood for TCR sequencing was drawn from every dose cohort at baseline, at cycle 4 day 1 and at cycle 7 day 1. Samples came from an open-label, multicenter, first-in-human phase I dose-escalation trial of ivuxolimab. Adults with locally advanced or metastatic melanoma, renal cell carcinoma, hepatocellular carcinoma or head and neck squamous cell carcinoma were enrolled in the trial. Before TCR sequencing, CD4+ T cells and CD8+ T cells from peripheral blood were sorted into separate populations. Genomic DNA was isolated from the sorted cells so that the TCRbeta CDR3 region could be sequenced. The immunoSEQ Assay was used to sequence the TCRbeta CDR3 regions. TCRdb mirrors the immuneACCESS table, restricted to in-frame sequences. Some clones are absent from its copies; in checked studies, under half trace to an unresolved V gene, and the reason for the others is unknown. The sample yields about 66,000 clones; 85% were counted once. Around 0.63% of the sample rests with the top ten.

Deletion took 0 bases off V and 4 bases off J, with a span of 11 bases between the germline ends. Inclusive of the bounding cysteine and phenylalanine, the CDR3 is 14 residues long. Just CDR3 DNA is preserved here, 42 bases in frame from base 1. As encoded in the germline V gene, CDR1 is SGHRS while CDR2 is YFSETQ. The sequences come from CD4+ or CD8+ T cells sorted from blood, collected in a trial of the OX40 agonist ivuxolimab. Recombination joined TRBV5-1 with TRBJ2-7; TRBD1 could be the D gene, as 6 bases match. The sequence was obtained from an adult with an advanced solid tumor such as melanoma, head and neck, liver or kidney cancer. The bases are TGCGCCAGCAGCTTGGATTTCACAGGGTACGAGCAGTACTTC. Translation gives CASSLDFTGYEQYF.